This TCR beta chain was sequenced during a study of blood T cell repertoires in COVID-19. Study background: Italy, Spain and the United States were the sources of the convalescent and acute COVID-19 samples. Sources were T cells, B-cell-depleted T cells, or PBMCs; the material itself was cDNA or gDNA.

CDR1 and CDR2 (germline): MDHEN, SYDVKM. This CDR3 is built from 14 residues. J lost 12 bases, V lost 1 base, and 8 bases had no gene match. In the study's own analysis: Reference gene primer amplification in the assay estimated nucleated cell counts. Data came from immunoSEQ multiplex PCR; TCRdb stores just in-frame clones and leaves some out. V, J and clone size were drawn from that table, and D and trimming were deduced from the DNA. The sample shows around 370,000 clones, about nine tenths of them seen only once. The chain combines TRBV28 with TRBJ1-5; 8 positions agree with TRBD1. The clonotype originates from a woman between 65 and 79 years old with COVID-19, enrolled during active disease. Sequencing was performed on peripheral blood. The CDR3 here is CASSLSGQGLVQHF. The CDR3 DNA reads as TGTGCCAGCAGTTTATCAGGACAGGGTTTAGTCCAGCATTTT.